Below, one T cell receptor (beta chain) is given with its context. Its antigen is not yet known. Qualities for individual bases were not recorded, and no much larger clone is one base off. The immunoSEQ Assay was the method used to sequence TCRbeta CDR3 regions. After extraction, genomic DNA underwent amplification by bias-controlled multiplex PCR, followed by high-throughput sequencing. Processing in the source paper ran as follows. To quantify the absolute abundance of every unique TCRbeta CDR3 region, sequences were collapsed and filtered. T cell fraction was estimated by normalizing TCRbeta template counts to usable DNA, which was measured by amplifying reference genes present in all nucleated cells. Repertoire TCRs were annotated as SARS-CoV-2-specific by exact matching of V gene, CDR3 amino acid sequence and J gene to a known reactive TCR set. The reference SARS-CoV-2 TCR set came from MIRA and was filtered for enrichment in COVID-19-positive ImmuneCODE repertoires, removing public or cross-reactive TCRs. Drawing on the MIRA antigens, annotated TCRs were analysed further at the level of specific ORF or position within ORF. Depth was the summed frequency of annotated unique rearrangements, while breadth was defined as annotated unique rearrangements over total unique productive rearrangements. TCR breadth was compared between groups using two-sided Wilcoxon rank-sum tests. Entries here come from immuneACCESS through TCRdb and include only in-frame sequences with V and J called. Some clones fail to appear in such tables; in the studies checked, an unresolved V gene covers under half of the shortfall, and the cause of the remainder is unknown. V and J calls and clone size are as listed in that table; D and trimming were resolved from the DNA. Across this sample there are about 400,000 clones, with about 88% seen only once. Jointly, the top ten make up around 1.8% of the sample.

The sample comes from a study of Ad26.COV2.S vaccination and SARS-CoV-2 variants (dated by TCRdb to the early 2020s). Background for the entire study: Donors in the vaccine arm were drawn from COV1001, a multicentre, randomized, double-blind, placebo-controlled phase I-IIa trial testing Ad26.COV2.S in healthy adults. Trial participants were randomized into five groups of five, in which low-dose or high-dose Ad26.COV2.S was given once or twice, or placebo was given on both occasions. Blinding of investigators to trial group allocation was maintained during experiments and outcome assessment. A total of around 32 samples were included in the TCR-sequenced set, comprising approximately 20 Ad26.COV2.S vaccine recipients, 5 placebo recipients and 8 SARS-CoV-2 convalescent individuals. TCRbeta repertoire sequencing served as the tool for gauging how specific and how broad the SARS-CoV-2-reactive T cell receptors were following Ad26.COV2.S vaccination. Ad26.COV2.S was given intramuscularly at 5x10^10 or 1x10^11 viral particles, as a single shot or as two shots 56 days apart. The investigation overall reported the following: The study was not powered to compare responses between vaccine doses or regimens. After vaccination, spike-specific CD8+ and CD4+ T cell responses were reported to show substantial breadth. The authors noted that the TCR breadth and depth analyses may have underestimated total T cell responses. Vaccine and placebo recipients had comparable non-spike TCR breadth, which fits with the vaccine containing only spike. Compared with placebo recipients, Ad26.COV2.S recipients showed higher spike-specific TCR breadth (P = 0.0014).

The meaning of the sample's treatment or condition label: around 19 received Ad26.COV2.S at low or high dose, single or two shots; a few received placebo; per-sample allocation not given. Repertoires of vaccine and placebo recipients were sequenced from samples taken on day 63 after the first injection. Cohort 1b enrolled around 23 adults aged 18-55 years at a single site in Boston, USA, between 29 July and 7 August 2020. As a vaccine, Ad26.COV2.S was a replication-incompetent adenovirus type 26 vector that expressed a prefusion-stabilized SARS-CoV-2 spike protein derived from the original Wuhan strain. This material consisted of peripheral blood, taken in a trial of Ad26.COV2.S vaccine versus placebo. The TCR sequence derives from a person aged 18-65 years who received the Ad26.COV2.S COVID-19 vaccine or a placebo.

The DNA is as follows: TGTGCCAGCAGCCAAGATCCCCCGCTACTAGCGAGCCCCGGGGAGCTGTTTTTT. The resulting protein is CASSQDPPLLASPGELFF. The sequence is built from TRBV14 and TRBJ2-2; 7 middle bases align to TRBD2. Counted from cysteine to phenylalanine, this CDR3 has 18 amino acids. Just CDR3 DNA is preserved here, 54 bases in frame from base 1. Ends trimmed: V by 0 bases, J by 6 bases; bases unmatched to a gene: 13. The germline V gene sets CDR1 to SGHDN and CDR2 to FVKESK.